This T cell receptor (beta chain) was identified during a study of control samples from healthy donors and cancer patients. CDR3 length: 14 residues. Trimming at V came to 3 bases and at J to 7 bases, leaving 6 bases not matched to a gene. Looked up from germline, CDR1 is SEHNR and CDR2 is FQNEAQ (reference sequence). This clone was seen just once. Some clones are missing from TCRdb's copy, which holds only in-frame ones; the method was immunoSEQ multiplex PCR. The sample lists approximately 70,000 clones, around 90% occurring once. The source of this sequence is a man in his 60s with colorectal cancer. The sequencing input was PBMCs. The V and J genes are TRBV7-9 and TRBJ2-3; 8 bases align to TRBD2. CDR3 region: CASSFERGIHTQYF. The CDR3 DNA sequence: TGTGCCAGCAGCTTCGAGCGGGGGATTCATACGCAGTATTTT.